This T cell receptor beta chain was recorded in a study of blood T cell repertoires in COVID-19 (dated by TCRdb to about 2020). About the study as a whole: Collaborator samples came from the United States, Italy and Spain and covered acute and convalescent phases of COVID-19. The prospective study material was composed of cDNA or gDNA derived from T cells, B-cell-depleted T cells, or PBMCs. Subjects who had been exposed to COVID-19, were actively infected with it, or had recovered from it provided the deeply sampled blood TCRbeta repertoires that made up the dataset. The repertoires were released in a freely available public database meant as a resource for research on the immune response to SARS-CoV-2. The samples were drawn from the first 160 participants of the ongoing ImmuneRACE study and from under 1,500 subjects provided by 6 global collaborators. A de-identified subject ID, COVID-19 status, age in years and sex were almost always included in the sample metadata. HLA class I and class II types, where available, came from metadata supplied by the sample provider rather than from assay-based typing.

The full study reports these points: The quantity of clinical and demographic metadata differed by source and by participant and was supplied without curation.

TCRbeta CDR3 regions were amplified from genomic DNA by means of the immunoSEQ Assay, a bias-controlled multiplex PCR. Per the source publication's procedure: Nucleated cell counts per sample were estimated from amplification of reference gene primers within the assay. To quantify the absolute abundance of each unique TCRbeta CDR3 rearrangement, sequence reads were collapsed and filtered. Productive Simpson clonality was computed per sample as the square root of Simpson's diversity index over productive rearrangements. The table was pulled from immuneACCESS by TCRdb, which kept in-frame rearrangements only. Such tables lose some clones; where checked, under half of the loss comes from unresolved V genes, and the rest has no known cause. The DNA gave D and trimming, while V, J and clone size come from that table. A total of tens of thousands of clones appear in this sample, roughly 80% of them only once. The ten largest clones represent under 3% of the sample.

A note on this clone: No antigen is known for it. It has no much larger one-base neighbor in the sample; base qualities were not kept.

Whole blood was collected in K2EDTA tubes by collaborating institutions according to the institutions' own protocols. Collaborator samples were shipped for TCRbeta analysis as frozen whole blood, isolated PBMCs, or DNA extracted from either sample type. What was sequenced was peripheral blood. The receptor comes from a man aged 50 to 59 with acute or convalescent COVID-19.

The CDR3 has the sequence CASSPTSGSWNEQFF. The nucleotide sequence is given as TGTGCCAGCAGCCCGACTAGCGGGAGTTGGAATGAGCAGTTCTTC. The chain employs TRBV7-8 and TRBJ2-1; a stretch of 12 junction bases matches TRBD2. CDR1 and CDR2 (SGHVS, FQNEAQ) derive from the germline V gene. Trimmed from V: 5 bases; trimmed from J: 7 bases; junction bases lacking a gene match: 6. CDR3 length: 15 amino acids, cysteine to phenylalanine. The read is trimmed to its CDR3 DNA, 45 bases read in frame from base 1.